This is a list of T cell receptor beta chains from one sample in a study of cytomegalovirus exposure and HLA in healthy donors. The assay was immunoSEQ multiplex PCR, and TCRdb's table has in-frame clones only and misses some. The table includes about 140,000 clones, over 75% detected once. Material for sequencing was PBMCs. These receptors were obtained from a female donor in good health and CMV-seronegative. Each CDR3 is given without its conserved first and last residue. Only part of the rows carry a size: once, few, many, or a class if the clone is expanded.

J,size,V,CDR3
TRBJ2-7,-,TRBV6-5,ASSRRGAWDEQY
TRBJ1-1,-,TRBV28,ASSTGGGLMNTEAF
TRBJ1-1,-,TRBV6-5,AGGVGPWTEAF
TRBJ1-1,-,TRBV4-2,ASSQGQGADTEAF
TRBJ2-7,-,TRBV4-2,ASSQEASGADYEQY
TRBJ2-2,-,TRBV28,ASSFRAPGELF
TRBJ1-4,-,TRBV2,ASRELPWRTLNEKLF
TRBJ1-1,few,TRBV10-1,ASSEGQKAF
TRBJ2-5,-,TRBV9,ASSPGGETQY
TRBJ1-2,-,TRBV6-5,ASRRGGLANYGYT
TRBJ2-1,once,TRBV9,ASSPPLSGEQF
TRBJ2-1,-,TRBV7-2,ASSFTRGTHNEQF
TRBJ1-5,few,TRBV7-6,ASSFRTGQGNQPQH
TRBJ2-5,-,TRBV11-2,ASSWLYEGKGTQY
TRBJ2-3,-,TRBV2,ASSESPSGIITDTQY
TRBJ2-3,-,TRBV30,AWMRERSTDTQY
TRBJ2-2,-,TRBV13,ASSLRTGANTGELF
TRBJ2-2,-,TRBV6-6,ASSYQGSNTGELF
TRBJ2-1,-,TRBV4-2,ASSHSGIRTYNEQF
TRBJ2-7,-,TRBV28,ASTQPGGSYEQY
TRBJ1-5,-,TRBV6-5,ASSYSGAGNQPQH
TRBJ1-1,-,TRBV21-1,ASSKVALGGVGTEAF
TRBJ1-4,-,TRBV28,ASRAWERLF
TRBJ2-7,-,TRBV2,ASREGQIGSYEQY
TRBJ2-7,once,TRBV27,ASSLYRQAGEQY
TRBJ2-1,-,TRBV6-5,ASSSGLAGGNEQF
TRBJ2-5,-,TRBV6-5,ASTQDSQETQY
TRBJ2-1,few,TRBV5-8,ASSLGQGARNEQF
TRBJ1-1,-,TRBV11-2,ASSRSQGQMNTEAF
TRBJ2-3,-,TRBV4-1,ASSQTENTDTQY
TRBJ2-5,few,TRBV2,ASSELEGETQY
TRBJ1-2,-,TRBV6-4,ASSDSRSYGYT
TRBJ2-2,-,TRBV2,ASSEGVLAGPNTGELF
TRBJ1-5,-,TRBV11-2,ASSLLGGNQPQH
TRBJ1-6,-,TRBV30,AWRDTGRQSPLH
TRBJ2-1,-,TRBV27,ASSLTGKSSYNEQF
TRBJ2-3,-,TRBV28,ASSYPASGPRDTQY
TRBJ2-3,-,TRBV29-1,SVASGVGDTQY
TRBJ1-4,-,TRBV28,ASSIRTGTNEKLF
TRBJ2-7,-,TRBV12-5,ASGLVKGGQVYEQY
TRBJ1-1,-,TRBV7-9,ASSPRGDYMNTEAF
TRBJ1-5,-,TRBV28,ASSNDRETLNQPQH
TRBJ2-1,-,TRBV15,ATSREGASGRSYNEQF
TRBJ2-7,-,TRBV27,ASSGWSGTSSYEQY
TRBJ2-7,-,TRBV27,ASSLLGGYSYEQY
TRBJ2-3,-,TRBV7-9,ASGTRPLADTQY
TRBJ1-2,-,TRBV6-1,ASSEAAGWNYGYT